The present TCR beta chain was sequenced within a study of yellow fever vaccine responses in identical twins. Whole-study findings and limits: As reported, the vaccine T cell response of twins seemed partly convergent and partly personalized.

TCRdb called the RT-PCR reads again in MiXCR, with one record for every CDR3 protein. The table shows approximately 11,000 distinct CDR3 sequences, with over 75% occurring only once. The germline V gene has CDR1 SGHTA and CDR2 FQGTGA. This CDR3 region has 13 residues. Trimming removed 4 bases at V and 8 bases at J, with 12 bases between. About this clonotype: The antigen is unknown.

The chain uses TRBV7-3 and TRBJ2-1; D assignment may be TRBD1 or TRBD2 (5 bases each). This TCR came from a woman between 18 and 29 years old who received the yellow fever vaccine. The specimen was T cells from blood (PBMCs), unsorted or a sorted subset (not recorded which), collected before or after yellow fever vaccination (not recorded which). CDR3 DNA sequence: TGTGCCAGCAGCTCAATAGGGGACGATGAGCAGTTCTTC. Its protein product is CASSSIGDDEQFF.